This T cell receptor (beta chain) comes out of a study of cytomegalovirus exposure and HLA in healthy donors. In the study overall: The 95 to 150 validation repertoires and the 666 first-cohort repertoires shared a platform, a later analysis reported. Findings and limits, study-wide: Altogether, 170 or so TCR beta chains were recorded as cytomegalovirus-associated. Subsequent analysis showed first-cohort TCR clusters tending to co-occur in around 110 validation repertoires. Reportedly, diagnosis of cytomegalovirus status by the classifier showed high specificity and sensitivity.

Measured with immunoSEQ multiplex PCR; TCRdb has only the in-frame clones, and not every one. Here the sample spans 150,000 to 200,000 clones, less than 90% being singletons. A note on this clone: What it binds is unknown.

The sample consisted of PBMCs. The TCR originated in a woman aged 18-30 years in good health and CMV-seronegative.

CDR3: CATSRDKGGETQYF. The CDR3 DNA is TGTGCCACCAGCAGAGATAAGGGGGGGGAGACCCAGTACTTC. The chain carries TRBV15 and TRBJ2-5; maybe TRBD2 (7 bases). V was clipped by 0 bases and J by 5 bases, with 10 bases between them. The CDR3 extends over 14 amino acids. The germline V gene has CDR1 LNHNV and CDR2 YYDKDF (reference sequence).